The source of this T cell receptor (beta chain) is a study of cytotoxic CD8 clonotypes in ibrutinib-treated CLL. On the study more broadly: It was after a median 12 months of treatment, range 6 to 36, that response samples were taken. Whole-study results and caveats: At progression, clonality fell back toward baseline after rising at ibrutinib response. Public clonotypes proved infrequent, and on treatment they shrank or remained steady.

Concerning this clone: Antigen specificity is unknown.

Approximately 2 micrograms of genomic DNA came from cryopreserved PBMCs for TCR beta libraries. The V segment lost 3 bases and the J segment 7 bases; nucleotides outside the gene matches: 15. CDR1 MGHRA and CDR2 YSYEKL come from the germline V gene. There are 16 residues in the CDR3. The method was immunoSEQ multiplex PCR; TCRdb's version includes in-frame clones alone and lacks a portion of them. This sample has fewer than 200,000 clones, with less than 85% found just once. The TCR originated in a human donor with chronic lymphocytic leukemia. The input for sequencing was PBMCs, taken after 24 months of ibrutinib treatment. The V call is TRBV4-1, the J call TRBJ2-7; 7 positions match TRBD2. CDR3: CASSQPRGGGLWEQYF. The CDR3 DNA reads as TGCGCCAGCAGCCAGCCCAGAGGCGGGGGACTTTGGGAGCAGTACTTC.